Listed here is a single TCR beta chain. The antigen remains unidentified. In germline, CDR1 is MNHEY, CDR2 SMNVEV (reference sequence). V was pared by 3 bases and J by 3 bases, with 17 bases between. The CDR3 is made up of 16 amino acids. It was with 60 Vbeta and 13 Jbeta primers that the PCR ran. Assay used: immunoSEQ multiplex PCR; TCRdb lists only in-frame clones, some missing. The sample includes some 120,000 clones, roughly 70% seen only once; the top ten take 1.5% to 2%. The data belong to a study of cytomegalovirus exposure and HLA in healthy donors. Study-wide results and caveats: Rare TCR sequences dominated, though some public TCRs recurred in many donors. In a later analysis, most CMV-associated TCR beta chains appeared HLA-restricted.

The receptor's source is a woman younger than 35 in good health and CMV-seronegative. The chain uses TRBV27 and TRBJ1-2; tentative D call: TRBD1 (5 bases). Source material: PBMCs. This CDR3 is CASSLGEGRGYYGYTF. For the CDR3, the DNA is TGTGCCAGCAGTTTGGGGGAGGGACGGGGGTACTATGGCTACACCTTC.